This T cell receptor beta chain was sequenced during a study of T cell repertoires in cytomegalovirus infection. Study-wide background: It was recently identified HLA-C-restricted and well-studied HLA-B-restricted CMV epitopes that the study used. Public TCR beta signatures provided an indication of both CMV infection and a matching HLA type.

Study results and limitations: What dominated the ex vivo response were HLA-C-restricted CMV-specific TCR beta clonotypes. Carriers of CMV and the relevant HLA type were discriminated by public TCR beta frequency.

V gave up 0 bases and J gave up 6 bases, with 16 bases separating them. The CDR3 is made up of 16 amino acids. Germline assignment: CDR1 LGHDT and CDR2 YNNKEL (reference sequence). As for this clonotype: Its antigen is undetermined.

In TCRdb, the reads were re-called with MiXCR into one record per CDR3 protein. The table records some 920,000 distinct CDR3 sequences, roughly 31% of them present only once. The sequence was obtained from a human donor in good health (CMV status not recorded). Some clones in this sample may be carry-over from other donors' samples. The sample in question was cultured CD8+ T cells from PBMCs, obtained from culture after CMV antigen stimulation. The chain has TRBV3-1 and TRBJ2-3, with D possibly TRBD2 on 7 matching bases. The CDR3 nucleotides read TGTGCCAGCAGCCAAGAATATGGGGGGGCCTGGGATACGCAGTATTTT. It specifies CASSQEYGGAWDTQYF.